The T cell receptor (beta chain) described here comes from a study of shared clonotypes between healthy human individuals (dated by TCRdb to about 2020). Regarding the research as a whole: The cohort comprised a couple of women and a few men aged 18 to 49 years. Blood TCR repertoires of a handful of healthy adults were deeply sequenced to estimate repertoire size and the extent of clonotype sharing between individuals. Leukapheresis yielded between about 0.85 and 10 billion PBMCs per donor. Libraries were prepared and TCR repertoires were sequenced by different laboratories using diverse techniques, in order to increase sequencing depth and limit assay-specific biases. For each donor, CD4 naive and CD4 memory were each given three plates, CD8 naive was given two plates, and CD8 memory was given one plate.

Using the deep immunoSEQ assay, TCR CDR3 regions were amplified from genomic DNA by multiplex PCR. For each cell subset, the extracted genomic DNA was distributed evenly across all wells of several immunoSEQ 96-well plates, and each plate served as one replicate. Each replicate PCR for sorted subsets received about 200 ng genomic DNA, equal to some 32,000 T cell genomes. Purified libraries were quantified with a Qubit 3.0 fluorometer, sized on a Bioanalyzer 2100, and re-quantified with the KAPA Library Quantification kit. Every immunoSEQ 96-well plate was sequenced on a dedicated single-read 150-cycle Illumina NextSeq 550 flow cell. In the original analysis: Because the immunoSEQ output held only junctional sequences and lacked quality scores, the filtering could not match the filtering applied to full-length reads. To assign V/J genes and CDR3, sequences were annotated using PyIR, a Python wrapper for IgBLAST v1.9, with IMGT germline references. Reads were filtered out if the reads had weak V/J assignments (E-value above 1e-6), no CDR3, stop codons, out-of-frame junctions, or ambiguous translated residues. V3J clonotypes were defined as sequences sharing an identical inferred V gene, J gene, and CDR3 amino acid sequence. Percentage overlap between repertoires was calculated by dividing the number of shared unique clonotypes by the size of the smaller repertoire. RTK rarefaction, the Chao1 estimator, and Recon v2.1 estimates of unobserved clonotypes were used to assess repertoire richness. Generation probabilities were computed with OLGA for all TCRbeta clonotypes obtained by the gDNA method from four donors. TCRdb stores this immuneACCESS table with in-frame sequences only. Part of the clones is absent; in the studies checked, under half of the shortfall reflects unresolved V genes, and no reason is known for the rest. The V and J calls and clone size are taken from that table; D and trimming were inferred from the DNA. The sample table contains roughly 410,000 clones; only one count was recorded for 90% to 97% of them. About 0.32% of the sample is held by the ten biggest clonotypes.

V lost 1 base and J lost 2 bases; the stretch between them is 12 bases long. Reading from cysteine to phenylalanine, the CDR3 counts 16 amino acids. Kept here is only the CDR3 DNA, which spans 48 bases and is read in frame from base 1. The germline V gene gives CDR1 as SGHTA and CDR2 as FQGTGA. Points the paper makes about the study in general: Estimated clonotype richness was generally larger for naive than for memory subsets. When a few donors were compared, the shared fraction of clonotypes was 5% to 6.5% for naive CD4, 3.5% to 4% for naive CD8, roughly 2.5% for memory CD4, and roughly 0.4% for memory CD8. Incomplete sequencing was indicated by rarefaction of sorted-subset datasets, despite the large sequencing depth. Because the study included a small number of donors, the genetic and exposure-history diversity represented was limited. Higher generation probabilities were observed for clonotypes shared by all four sorted-subset donors than for non-shared clonotypes. Only blood was sampled, and tissue TCR repertoires likely differ from those in blood. Based on pairwise subsampling, the degree of clonotype sharing among donors was expected to be affected by sequencing depth.

About this clone itself: Its antigen specificity is not known. The input lacks base qualities; no much larger clone sits a single base away.

The donors were healthy, HIV-negative adults who had no recently reported acute infections or vaccinations. Every donor was a Caucasian adult residing in Nashville, Tennessee, USA. CD8 memory samples combined magnetically selected CD45RO+ cells with CCR7-negative CD45RA+ effector memory (TemRA) cells. Blood was collected by leukapheresis, and PBMCs were isolated by Ficoll-Histopaque density gradient centrifugation and then cryopreserved in liquid nitrogen vapor phase. Purity and quantity of every magnetically sorted T cell population were checked by analytical flow cytometry. Each sorted fraction had its genomic DNA isolated and then quantified by UV absorbance on a Nanodrop 2000c.

Sequencing was done on a sample of memory CD8+ T cells sorted from blood. This specimen's cell subset or site label, interpreted: CD45RO+ cells pooled with CCR7-negative TemRA cells. Recombination joined TRBV7-3 with TRBJ2-1, and the D gene may be TRBD2, 6 bases matching. This TCR derives from a man aged 25 to 40 in good health. The bases read TGTGCCAGCAGCTTAAACGCGGCTAGCGCCTACAATGAGCAGTTCTTC. This codes for CASSLNAASAYNEQFF.